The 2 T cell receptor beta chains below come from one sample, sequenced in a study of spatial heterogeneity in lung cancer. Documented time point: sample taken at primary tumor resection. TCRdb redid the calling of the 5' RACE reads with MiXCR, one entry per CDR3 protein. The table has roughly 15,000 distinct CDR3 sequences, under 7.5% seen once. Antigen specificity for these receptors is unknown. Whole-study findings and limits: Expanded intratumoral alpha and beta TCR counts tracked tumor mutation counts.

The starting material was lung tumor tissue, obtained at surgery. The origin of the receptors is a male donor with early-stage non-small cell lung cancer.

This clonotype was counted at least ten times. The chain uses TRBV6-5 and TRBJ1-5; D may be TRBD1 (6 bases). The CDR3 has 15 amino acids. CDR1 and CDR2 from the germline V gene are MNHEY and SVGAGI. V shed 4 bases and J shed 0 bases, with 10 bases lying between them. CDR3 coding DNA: TGTGCCAGCAGTTCCCAGGGGTATAGCAATCAGCCCCAGCATTTT. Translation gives CASSSQGYSNQPQHF.

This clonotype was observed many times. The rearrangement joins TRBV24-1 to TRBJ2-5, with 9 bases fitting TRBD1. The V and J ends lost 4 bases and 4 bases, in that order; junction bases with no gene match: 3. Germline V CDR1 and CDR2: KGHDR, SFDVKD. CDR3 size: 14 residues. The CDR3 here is CATSDRGQGETQYF. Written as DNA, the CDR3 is TGTGCCACCAGTGACCGGGGACAGGGAGAGACCCAGTACTTC.